Listed below are T cell receptor beta chains from one sample, sequenced in a study of CD8 T cells in ankylosing spondylitis. MiXCR, run by TCRdb on the 5' RACE reads, gives a single entry per CDR3 protein. The sample lists roughly 670,000 distinct CDR3 sequences; around 17% were seen once. Sequencing was carried out using blood, either unsorted or a sorted T cell fraction (not recorded which). Receptors originate from a male donor with ankylosing spondylitis. The CDR3 runs from the conserved cysteine through the conserved F or W. Each record gives: V gene, D gene, J gene, clone size, CDR3 protein, CDR3 DNA. D genes are given only for firm matches. The size of a clone is reported for some rows only, either as once, few or many, or as a class for expanded clones.

>TRBV5-1|NA|TRBJ1-1|few
CASSRGLQAPGTEAFF
TGCGCCAGCAGCCGAGGACTACAGGCCCCGGGCACTGAAGCTTTCTTT
>TRBV11-2|NA|TRBJ1-2|few
CASSQQGVNGYTF
TGTGCCAGCAGCCAACAGGGAGTGAATGGCTACACCTTC
>TRBV5-1|TRBD1|TRBJ2-7|NA
CASSSPGQGMYEQYF
TGCGCCAGCAGCTCACCGGGACAGGGGATGTACGAGCAGTACTTC
>TRBV11-3|TRBD1|TRBJ2-1|few
CASSQMTGGSNEQFF
TGTGCCAGCAGCCAAATGACAGGGGGGAGCAATGAGCAGTTCTTC
>TRBV7-9|TRBD2|TRBJ2-7|many
CASSSRTSGTYEQYF
TGTGCCAGCAGCTCACGGACTAGCGGGACCTACGAGCAGTACTTC
>TRBV27|NA|TRBJ2-3|NA
CASRVTDTQYF
TGTGCCAGCAGGGTCACAGATACGCAGTATTTT
>TRBV12-3/TRBV12-4|NA|TRBJ2-1|few
CASSRLDWGNEQFF
TGTGCCAGCAGTAGACTAGATTGGGGCAATGAGCAGTTCTTC
>TRBV7-9|NA|TRBJ1-1|NA
CASSLLEGKTEAFF
TGTGCCAGCAGCTTACTCGAAGGGAAGACTGAAGCTTTCTTT
>TRBV20-1|NA|TRBJ2-2|few
CSARGRENTGELFF
TGCAGTGCCAGGGGCCGGGAGAACACCGGGGAGCTGTTTTTT
>TRBV5-5|NA|TRBJ2-7|NA
CASRVEAVSYEQYF
TGTGCCAGCAGGGTTGAAGCAGTTAGCTACGAGCAGTACTTC
>TRBV4-1|TRBD2|TRBJ2-1|few
CASSLLAGLNEQFF
TGCGCCAGCAGCCTCCTAGCGGGCCTTAATGAGCAGTTCTTC
>TRBV20-1|TRBD2|TRBJ2-5|few
CSASPAGGEEETQYF
TGCAGTGCTAGCCCAGCGGGGGGGGAAGAAGAGACCCAGTACTTC
>TRBV20-1|TRBD2|TRBJ2-7|many
CSARGTSGRAKQYF
TGCAGTGCTAGAGGGACTAGCGGGAGGGCAAAGCAGTACTTC
>TRBV11-2|TRBD1|TRBJ1-2|NA
CASSLVTGEEDPYGYTF
TGTGCCAGCAGCTTAGTAACAGGGGAGGAGGATCCCTATGGCTACACCTTC
>TRBV7-9|TRBD1|TRBJ1-2|few
CASSLTGDGDGYTF
TGTGCCAGCAGCTTGACAGGGGATGGGGATGGCTACACCTTC
>TRBV27|NA|TRBJ1-1|few
CASSFSSTANTEAFF
TGTGCCAGCAGTTTTTCCTCGACAGCGAACACTGAAGCTTTCTTT
>TRBV6-1|NA|TRBJ1-6|NA
CASRSTGNSSPLHF
TGTGCCAGCAGATCTACAGGCAACAGTTCACCCCTCCACTTT
>TRBV5-1|TRBD2|TRBJ2-7|NA
CASSWTSGEGYEQYF
TGCGCCAGCAGCTGGACTAGCGGGGAGGGCTACGAGCAGTACTTC
>TRBV6-1|NA|TRBJ1-2|NA
CASSEGPTFDYGYTF
TGTGCCAGCAGTGAAGGACCGACTTTTGACTATGGCTACACCTTC
>TRBV15|NA|TRBJ1-5|many
CATSGSLPVNQPQHF
TGTGCCACCAGCGGATCCTTACCGGTGAATCAGCCCCAGCATTTT